These T cell receptor beta chains were read from a single sample in a study of OX40 agonist ivuxolimab in advanced cancers. Here immunoSEQ multiplex PCR was the method, and the copy in TCRdb shows in-frame clones only, minus some. The repertoire consists of around 63,000 clones, with 70% to 90% occurring once and the leading ten covering roughly 0.27%. The specimen comprised CD4+ or CD8+ T cells sorted from blood, sampled in a trial of the OX40 agonist ivuxolimab. All receptors come from an adult with an advanced solid tumor such as melanoma, head and neck, liver or kidney cancer. The CDR3 runs from the conserved cysteine through the conserved F or W. D genes are given only for firm matches. Clone size is not always given. Where it is, it says once, few, many or a class for expanded clones.

>TRBD2|.|TRBV10-2|TRBJ2-1
CASSEVREGRQFF
TGCGCCAGCAGTGAGGTGCGGGAGGGCCGGCAGTTCTTC
>.|.|TRBV7-9|TRBJ2-7
CASSLGTPNHEQYF
TGTGCCAGCAGCTTAGGGACACCAAACCACGAGCAGTACTTC
>TRBD2|.|TRBV10-2|TRBJ2-7
CASSPRTSGTREQYF
TGCGCCAGCAGTCCTCGGACTAGCGGGACCCGCGAGCAGTACTTC
>.|.|TRBV7-3|TRBJ2-2
CASSKRTGELFF
TGTGCCAGCAGTAAGAGGACCGGGGAGCTGTTTTTT
>TRBD2|.|TRBV11-2|TRBJ2-1
CASSLDIIAGSEQFF
TGTGCCAGCAGCTTAGATATAATAGCGGGATCTGAGCAGTTCTTC
>TRBD2|.|TRBV7-2|TRBJ2-5
CASSLGGSGRAETQYF
TGTGCCAGCAGCTTAGGGGGTAGCGGGAGGGCTGAGACCCAGTACTTC
>.|once|TRBV19|TRBJ1-6
CASSIEVNSPLHF
TGTGCCAGTAGTATTGAAGTCAATTCACCCCTCCACTTT
>.|.|TRBV9|TRBJ2-5
CASSVGAQVSSDLSPTQYF
TGTGCCAGCAGCGTAGGGGCCCAAGTGTCTAGCGACCTCTCCCCCACCCAGTACTTC
>.|.|TRBV6-5|TRBJ2-3
CASSSTGDTQYF
TGTGCCAGCAGTTCGACGGGGGATACGCAGTATTTT
>.|.|TRBV4-1|TRBJ1-4
CASSQDVGRGNEKLFF
TGCGCCAGCAGCCAAGACGTGGGCCGAGGAAATGAAAAACTGTTTTTT
>.|.|TRBV5-1|TRBJ2-1
CASSPRPAESSYNEQFF
TGCGCCAGCAGCCCAAGGCCAGCGGAGAGCTCCTACAATGAGCAGTTCTTC